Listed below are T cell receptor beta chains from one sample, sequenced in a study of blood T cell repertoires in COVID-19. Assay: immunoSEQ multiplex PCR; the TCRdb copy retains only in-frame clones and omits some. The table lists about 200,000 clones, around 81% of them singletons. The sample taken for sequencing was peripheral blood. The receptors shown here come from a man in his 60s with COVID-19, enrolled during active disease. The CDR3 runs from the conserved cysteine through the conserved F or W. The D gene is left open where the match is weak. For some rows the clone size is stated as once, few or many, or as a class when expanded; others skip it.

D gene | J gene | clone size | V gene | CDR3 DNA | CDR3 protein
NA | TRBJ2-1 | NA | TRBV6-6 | TGTGCCAGCAGTCCCCTAGGTGGGGGCAACTACAATGAGCAGTTCTTC | CASSPLGGGNYNEQFF
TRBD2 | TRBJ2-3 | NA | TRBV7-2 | TGTGCCAGCAGTTCACGGACTAGCGGGAGTGCGCAGTATTTT | CASSSRTSGSAQYF
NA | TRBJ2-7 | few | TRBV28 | TGTGCCAGCAGTCCCGGTGGGACATTGTCCTACGAGCAGTACTTC | CASSPGGTLSYEQYF
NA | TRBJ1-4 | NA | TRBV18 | TGTGCCAGCTCACTAATGACTGCAACTAATGAAAAACTGTTTTTT | CASSLMTATNEKLFF
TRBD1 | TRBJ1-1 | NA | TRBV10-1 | TGCGCCAGCAAACCGGGACAGGGGGCTGACACTGAAGCTTTCTTT | CASKPGQGADTEAFF
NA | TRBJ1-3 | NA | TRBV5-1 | TGCGCCAGCAGCTTGGCAGGGTCTGGAAACACCATATATTTT | CASSLAGSGNTIYF
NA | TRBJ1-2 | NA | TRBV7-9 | TGTGCCAGCCGCAACAGGGAGAACTATGGCTACACCTTC | CASRNRENYGYTF
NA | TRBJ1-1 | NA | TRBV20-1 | TGCAGTGCGCTATTCCTCACTGAAGCTTTCTTT | CSALFLTEAFF
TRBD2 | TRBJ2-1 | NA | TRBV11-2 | TGTGCCAGCGGCCGGCTAGCGGGTAGAACCAATGAGCAGTTCTTC | CASGRLAGRTNEQFF
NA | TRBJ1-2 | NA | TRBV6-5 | TGTGCCAGCATGGACTGGGCGGGAGGCTACACCTTC | CASMDWAGGYTF
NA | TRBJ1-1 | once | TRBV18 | TGTGCCAGCTCCCGGGAAACAGCGAACACTGAAGCTTTCTTT | CASSRETANTEAFF
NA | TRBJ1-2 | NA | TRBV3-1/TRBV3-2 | TGTGCCAGCAGCCAACCTTCACGGGAGGGCTACACCTTC | CASSQPSREGYTF
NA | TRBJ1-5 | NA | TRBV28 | TGTGCCAGCAGTTACCGAGGGAATCAGCCCCAGCATTTT | CASSYRGNQPQHF
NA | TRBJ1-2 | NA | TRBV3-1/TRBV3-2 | TGTGCCAGCAGTCCCAGGAGGGGCACAACGGGGGGCTACACCTTC | CASSPRRGTTGGYTF
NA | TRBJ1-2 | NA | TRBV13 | TGTGCCAGCAGCTTAAGTGAGAGGTCCAGCGGCTACACCTTC | CASSLSERSSGYTF
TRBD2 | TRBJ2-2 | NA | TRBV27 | TGTGCCAGCAGTTGGGGGGGGGCCGGGGAGCTGTTTTTT | CASSWGGAGELFF
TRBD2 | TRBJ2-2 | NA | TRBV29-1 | TGCAGCGTCCCCGGGACTAGCGGGAGAGCCGGGGAGCTGTTTTTT | CSVPGTSGRAGELFF
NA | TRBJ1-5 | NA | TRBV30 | TGTGCCTGGGGGGACACCCATCAGCCCCAGCATTTT | CAWGDTHQPQHF
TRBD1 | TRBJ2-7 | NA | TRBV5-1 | TGCGCCAGCAGCTTATCAAGGACAGGGGCGACGGGGGAGCAGTACTTC | CASSLSRTGATGEQYF
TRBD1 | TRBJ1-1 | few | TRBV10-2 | TGCGCCAGCAGTGAGGGACAGGGGGTATTGAACACTGAAGCTTTCTTT | CASSEGQGVLNTEAFF
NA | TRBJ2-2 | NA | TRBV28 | TGTGCCAGCACGGACACCGGGGAGCTGTTTTTT | CASTDTGELFF
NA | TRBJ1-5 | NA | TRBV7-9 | TGTGCCAGCAGTCCAGGGGGCAATCAGCCCCAGCATTTT | CASSPGGNQPQHF
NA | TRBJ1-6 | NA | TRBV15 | TGTGCCACCAGCAGAGATCGCGGACAGAGGGATTCACCCCTCCACTTT | CATSRDRGQRDSPLHF
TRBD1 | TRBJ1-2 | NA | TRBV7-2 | TGTGCCAGCAGTGGAGGACAGGCCTTTGGCTACACCTTC | CASSGGQAFGYTF
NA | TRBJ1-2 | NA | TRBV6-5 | TGTGCCAGCAGCCGGACAGTCTATGGCTACACCTTC | CASSRTVYGYTF
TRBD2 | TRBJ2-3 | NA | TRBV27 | TGTGCCAGCAGCCCAGGGCGACTAGCGACAGATACGCAGTATTTT | CASSPGRLATDTQYF
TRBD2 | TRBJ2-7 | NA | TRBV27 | TGTGCCAGCAGTTCCCCGGGAGGGCTCACGTACGAGCAGTACTTC | CASSSPGGLTYEQYF
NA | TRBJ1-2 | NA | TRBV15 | TGTGCCACCAGCAGAGAACCAACAGTGGGCTATGGCTACACCTTC | CATSREPTVGYGYTF
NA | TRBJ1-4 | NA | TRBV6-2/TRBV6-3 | TGTGCCAGCAGTTACGAGGGAACTAATGAAAAACTGTTTTTT | CASSYEGTNEKLFF
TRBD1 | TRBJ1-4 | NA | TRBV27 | TGTGCCAGCAGTCCTCAGGGGGCAACTAATGAAAAACTGTTTTTT | CASSPQGATNEKLFF
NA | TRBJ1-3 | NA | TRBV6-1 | TGTGCCAGCAGTGAGGGGGCGAGCTCTGGAAACACCATATATTTT | CASSEGASSGNTIYF
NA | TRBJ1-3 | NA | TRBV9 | TGTGCCAGCAGCGTAGAAATCTCGAGCTCTGGAAACACCATATATTTT | CASSVEISSSGNTIYF
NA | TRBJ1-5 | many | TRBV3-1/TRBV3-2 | TGTGCCAGCAGCCACTATATCGGGAATCAGCCCCAGCATTTT | CASSHYIGNQPQHF
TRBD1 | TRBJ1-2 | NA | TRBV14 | TGTGCCAGCAGCGAGCAGGGGGCACTCCTAAACTATGGCTACACCTTC | CASSEQGALLNYGYTF
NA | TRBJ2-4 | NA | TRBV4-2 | TGTGCCAGCAGCCCCCAGGGGACCGGATACTCCGAGAACATTCAGTACTTC | CASSPQGTGYSENIQYF
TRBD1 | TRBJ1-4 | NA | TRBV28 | TGTGCCAGGGGGACAGTTGATAATGAAAAACTGTTTTTT | CARGTVDNEKLFF
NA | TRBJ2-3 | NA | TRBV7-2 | TGTGCCAGCAGCGACGACCATCTGACAGGTCAAGATACGCAGTATTTT | CASSDDHLTGQDTQYF
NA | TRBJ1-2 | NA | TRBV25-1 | TGTGCCAGCAGTGAATACCCGTTATATGGCTACACCTTC | CASSEYPLYGYTF
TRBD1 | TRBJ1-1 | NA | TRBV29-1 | TGCAGCGGACTGGGGACAGGGGCTGAAGCTTTCTTT | CSGLGTGAEAFF
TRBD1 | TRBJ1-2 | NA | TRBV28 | TGTGCCAGCACCTCCGGGACAGGGGGCATCTATGGCTACACCTTC | CASTSGTGGIYGYTF
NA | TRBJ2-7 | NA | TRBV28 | TGTGCCAGCTCGAGAACCTACGAGCAGTACTTC | CASSRTYEQYF
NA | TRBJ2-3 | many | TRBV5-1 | TGCGCCAGCAGCTTGGACGGGACAGATACGCAGTATTTT | CASSLDGTDTQYF
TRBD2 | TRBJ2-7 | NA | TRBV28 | TGTGCCAGCGGGACTAGCCCGTCCTACGAGCAGTACTTC | CASGTSPSYEQYF
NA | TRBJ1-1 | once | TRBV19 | TGTGCCAGTAGTATAGACGGACTCCTGGGGAGCACTGAAGCTTTCTTT | CASSIDGLLGSTEAFF
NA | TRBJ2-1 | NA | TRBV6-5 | TGTGCCAGCAGGAGGGAGCTGAGCTCCTACAATGAGCAGTTCTTC | CASRRELSSYNEQFF
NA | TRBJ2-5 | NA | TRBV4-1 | TGCGCCAGCAGCCCCGGACAGAACCAAGAGACCCAGTACTTC | CASSPGQNQETQYF
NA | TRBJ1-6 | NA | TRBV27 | TGTGCCAGCAGTTTATCGGCGGGCACACCCCTCCACTTT | CASSLSAGTPLHF
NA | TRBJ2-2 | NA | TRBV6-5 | TGTGCCAGCAGCTCTAGCGATCCCGGGGAGCTGTTTTTT | CASSSSDPGELFF
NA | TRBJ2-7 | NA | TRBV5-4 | TGTGCCACCAGAGGGCGGGATTCCTACGAGCAGTACTTC | CATRGRDSYEQYF
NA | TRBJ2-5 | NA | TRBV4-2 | TGTGCCAGCAGCCAAGATGTTGACTCTCAGACCCAGTACTTC | CASSQDVDSQTQYF
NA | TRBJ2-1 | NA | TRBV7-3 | TGTGCCAGCAGCTTAACTAGCGGAGCTTACAATGAGCAGTTCTTC | CASSLTSGAYNEQFF
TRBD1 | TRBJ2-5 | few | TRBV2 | TGTGCCAGCATCTTCACAGGGGAGGAGACCCAGTACTTC | CASIFTGEETQYF